This TCR beta chain was retrieved from a study of blood T cell repertoires in COVID-19 (dated by TCRdb to 2020 to 2021). Study-level background: Collaborator samples came from the United States, Italy and Spain and covered acute and convalescent phases of COVID-19. The prospective study material was composed of cDNA or gDNA derived from T cells, B-cell-depleted T cells, or PBMCs. Deeply sampled blood TCRbeta repertoires from subjects exposed to, actively infected with, or recovered from COVID-19 were included in the dataset. The repertoires were released in a freely available public database intended as a resource for research on the immune response to SARS-CoV-2. The samples were drawn from two sources: the first 160 participants of the ongoing ImmuneRACE study, and fewer than 1,500 subjects contributed by 6 global collaborators. Nearly every sample came with metadata listing a de-identified subject ID, COVID-19 status, age in years and sex. Where HLA class I and class II types were available, the types were taken from metadata supplied by the sample provider, not from assay-based typing.

TCRbeta CDR3 regions were amplified from genomic DNA by means of the immunoSEQ Assay, a bias-controlled multiplex PCR. In the source study's methods: The number of nucleated cells in each sample was estimated by amplification of reference gene primers within the assay. Sequence reads were collapsed and filtered to measure the absolute abundance of every unique TCRbeta CDR3 rearrangement. For each sample, productive Simpson clonality was calculated by taking the square root of Simpson's diversity index across productive rearrangements. TCRdb stores this immuneACCESS table with in-frame sequences only. Part of the clones is absent; in the studies checked, under half of the shortfall reflects unresolved V genes, and no reason is known for the rest. That table gives V, J and clone size, and the DNA gave D and trimming. The sample table holds about 220,000 clones, of which 83% were seen once. Jointly, the top ten make up roughly 4.8% of the sample.

Trimming costs V 3 bases and J 7 bases, and their ends lie 10 bases apart. CDR3 length: 14 amino acids, cysteine to phenylalanine. The kept DNA is CDR3 alone, 42 bases in frame from the first base. From the germline V gene, CDR1 is MNHNS and CDR2 is SASEGT. Results and caveats for the whole study, not just this receptor: Clinical and demographic metadata were provided uncurated, with the amount varying by source and participant.

Participants in the prospective study were aged about 18 to 100 years, lived in 24 United States geographic areas, and enrolled through a virtual design. In the prospective study, cohorts were assigned on the basis of participant-reported clinical history obtained from a screening survey and a study questionnaire. Exposed participants had been in contact, within 2 weeks of entering the study, with a person who had a PCR-confirmed or clinician-diagnosed case of COVID-19. In the prospective study, mobile phlebotomists collected whole blood, serum and a nasopharyngeal or oropharyngeal swab from each participant. Additional blood draws and questionnaires over an approximately two-month period could optionally be provided by prospective study participants. Before DNA extraction, prospective study blood samples were shipped either frozen or at room temperature. Regarding this clone: Its antigen target is currently unknown. Within one base of it there is no much larger clone, and no base qualities were kept.

This TCR came from a woman aged 45-60 years who had been exposed to COVID-19. The V and J genes are TRBV6-1 and TRBJ1-6, with the D gene uncertain. Source material: PBMCs or T cells enriched from blood (not recorded which). In nucleotide form, the sequence is TGTGCCAGCAGTGATATCGCTATGAATTCACCCCTCCACTTT. Translated, this is CASSDIAMNSPLHF.